The entry below gives a single TCR beta chain sequence along with its context. Its antigen is still unknown. The PCR made use of 60 Vbeta and 13 Jbeta primers. Assay used: immunoSEQ multiplex PCR; TCRdb lists only in-frame clones, some missing. The sample records approximately 51,000 clones, less than 75% being singletons. Germline loops: CDR1 SGHAT, CDR2 FQNNGV. Trimming took off 4 bases at V and 5 bases at J, with 6 bases between the two ends. There are 11 residues in the CDR3. This record comes from a study of cytomegalovirus exposure and HLA in healthy donors. As for the study in general: The Caucasian-associated ancestry cluster contained 65% to 85% of the 398 genotyped donors. Study-wide results and limits: A classifier reportedly called cytomegalovirus status with high sensitivity and specificity. Productive rates of about 87% or about 30% were seen for most TCR beta V segments in an earlier analysis.

The sequenced material came from PBMCs. The J gene is TRBJ2-7, the V gene TRBV11-2; D is unresolved. The TCR comes from a man aged 25 to 40 in good health and CMV-seronegative. The CDR3 sequence is CASSSGNEQYF. CDR3 DNA: TGTGCCAGCAGCTCAGGCAACGAGCAGTACTTC.